This record concerns one TCR beta chain sequence. Generated by immunoSEQ multiplex PCR, the TCRdb table keeps only in-frame clones and is missing some. This table has about 39,000 clones, roughly three quarters appearing once. Exposure to brentuximab vedotin varied, and each patient had relapsed following autologous stem cell transplantation. This specimen belongs to a study of PD-1 blockade in classical Hodgkin lymphoma. V dropped 4 bases and J dropped 1 base, with 16 bases sitting between them. From germline, CDR1 is MDHEN and CDR2 SYDVKM. There are 16 residues in the CDR3. The receptor comes from a human donor with classical Hodgkin lymphoma. Sample: peripheral blood mononuclear cells (PBMCs), taken before the second cycle of nivolumab. The V and J genes are TRBV28 and TRBJ2-5, with D unclear. In nucleotides, the CDR3 is TGTGCCAGCAGTTCGTTTATATCCCAGTTCCAAGAGACCCAGTACTTC. Translating it yields CASSSFISQFQETQYF. The variable domain in full, completed from reference TRBV28 and TRBJ2-5, reads DVKVTQSSRYLVKRTGEKVFLECVQDMDHENMFWYRQDPGLGLRLIYFSYDVKMKEKGDIPEGYSVSREKKERFSLILESASTNQTSMYLCASSSFISQFQETQYFGPGTRLLVL.